Detailed here is one T cell receptor (beta chain). The assay was immunoSEQ multiplex PCR, and TCRdb's table has in-frame clones only and misses some. The table shows 110,000 or so clones, with roughly 79% occurring only once. The sample is drawn from a study of control samples from healthy donors and cancer patients. This TCR was recovered from a man between 18 and 29 years old in good health. The sequenced sample consisted of blood.

For the CDR3, the DNA is TGTGCCAGCAGTGAAGATTGGTATGAAGCTTTCTTT. Residues: CASSEDWYEAFF. The rearrangement links TRBV6-1 to TRBJ1-1; D call uncertain. This CDR3 is built from 12 residues. The ends were cut back, 1 base at V and 7 bases at J, with 7 bases in the middle. Germline CDR1 and CDR2: MNHNS and SASEGT.